These 12 T cell receptor beta chains share one sample of origin, sequenced in a study of blood T cell repertoires in COVID-19. The assay was immunoSEQ multiplex PCR, and TCRdb's table has in-frame clones only and misses some. The table lists 85,000 to 130,000 clones, about four fifths of them singletons. Sequences were obtained from peripheral blood. The receptors originated from a woman older than 75 with active or convalescent COVID-19.

The chain employs TRBV5-4 and TRBJ2-1, with no clear D. Germline CDR1 SGHNT, CDR2 YYREEE (reference sequence). The CDR3 covers 13 residues. V was cut by 2 bases and J by 7 bases, with 10 bases left in between. The DNA for the CDR3 is TGTGCCAGCAGCTTTGTCCCTCAGAATGAGCAGTTCTTC. Protein product: CASSFVPQNEQFF.

This chain joins TRBV5-6 and TRBJ2-5; no clear D. Germline assignment: CDR1 SGHDT and CDR2 YYEEEE. Trimming took 4 bases from V and 3 from J, leaving 10 bases between them. CDR3 length equals 13 residues. The CDR3 region has the DNA TGTGCCAGCAGCCGCGTATCCGAAGAGACCCAGTACTTC. Protein sequence: CASSRVSEETQYF.

This clone appeared a few times. At the DNA level, this CDR3 is encoded by other sequences in the same sample as well. The chain uses TRBV5-6 and TRBJ1-5, with D possibly TRBD1 on 6 matching bases. The germline V and J ends were trimmed by 0 bases and 0 bases, with 7 bases remaining between them. This CDR3 has 15 amino acids. Germline values: CDR1 SGHDT, CDR2 YYEEEE. The CDR3 spells CASSLGGLSNQPQHF. CDR3 DNA: TGTGCCAGCAGCTTGGGGGGGCTTAGCAATCAGCCCCAGCATTTT.

The gene calls are TRBV5-1 and TRBJ2-5; the D gene is possibly TRBD2 (6 bases). V dropped 4 bases and J dropped 2 bases, with 9 bases sitting between them. The germline V gene has CDR1 SGHRS and CDR2 YFSETQ. CDR3 length: 13 amino acids. The CDR3 bases are TGCGCCAGCAGCCGGGACTCTCAAGAGACCCAGTACTTC. Protein: CASSRDSQETQYF.

The V gene is TRBV7-3, the J gene TRBJ1-5; D perhaps matches TRBD1 (5 bases). This CDR3 is built from 16 residues. Germline V CDR1 and CDR2: SGHTA, FQGTGA. The germline V and J ends were trimmed by 2 bases and 5 bases, with 16 bases remaining between them. For the CDR3, the DNA is TGTGCCAGCAGCTTATTTTCGAATTGGGGGGATCAGCCCCAGCATTTT. Residues: CASSLFSNWGDQPQHF.

Remarks on this clone: The sample contains more than one DNA sequence encoding this CDR3. V gene TRBV29-1 combines with J gene TRBJ2-3; D ambiguous. CDR1 SQVTM and CDR2 ANQGSEA come from the germline V gene. V was cut by 8 bases and J by 2 bases, with 5 bases left in between. The CDR3 runs to 10 residues. The CDR3 protein is CSTNTDTQYF. CDR3 coding DNA: TGCAGCACAAACACAGATACGCAGTATTTT.

This chain links TRBV28 with TRBJ1-2; D is undetermined. The germline V gene encodes CDR1 MDHEN and CDR2 SYDVKM. This CDR3 is built from 13 residues. Trimming removed 2 bases at V and 7 bases at J, with 11 bases between. In DNA form, the CDR3 reads TGTGCCAGCAGTTTAAGACCGGGAGGTGGCTACACCTTC. The encoded protein is CASSLRPGGGYTF.

The chain employs TRBV19 and TRBJ1-5; 10 bases match TRBD1. Unmatched junction bases numbered 8, after V lost 5 bases and J lost 4 bases. Germline-derived CDR1 and CDR2 are LNHDA and SQIVND (reference sequence). CDR3 length: 16 residues. The CDR3 bases are TGTGCCAGTAGTCCATGGGGACAGGGGACAAATCAGCCCCAGCATTTT. Translation: CASSPWGQGTNQPQHF.

The chain employs TRBV6-1 and TRBJ1-1; no clear D gene. Per the germline V gene, CDR1 is MNHNS and CDR2 is SASEGT. The CDR3 extends over 11 amino acids. The germline V and J ends were trimmed by 3 bases and 5 bases, with 4 bases remaining between them. Here the CDR3 reads CASSDRTEAFF. The CDR3 coding sequence is TGTGCCAGCAGTGACCGGACTGAAGCTTTCTTT.

The rearrangement joins TRBV27 to TRBJ2-2; 8 bases are shared with TRBD2. The germline gives CDR1 MNHEY, CDR2 SMNVEV (reference sequence). After removal of 6 bases from V and 1 base from J, the junction contained 4 bases not matched to a gene. The CDR3 is made up of 15 amino acids. The CDR3: CASRSGSVNTGELFF. The CDR3, as DNA: TGTGCCAGCAGGAGCGGGAGTGTGAACACCGGGGAGCTGTTTTTT.

The rearrangement links TRBV5-5 to TRBJ1-2; perhaps TRBD1 as D (6 bases). Per germline, CDR1 SGHKS and CDR2 YYEKEE (reference sequence). The CDR3 extends over 15 amino acids. Trimming cost V 4 bases and J 0 bases, with 13 bases left between them. The CDR3: CASSRSGQPNYGYTF. CDR3 sequence (DNA): TGTGCCAGCAGCCGGTCCGGACAGCCTAACTATGGCTACACCTTC.

This chain uses TRBV6-6 with TRBJ2-1, with a tentative D call TRBD1 (6 bases). The germline V gene encodes CDR1 MNHNY and CDR2 SVGAGI (reference sequence). V gave up 5 bases and J gave up 9 bases, with 23 bases separating them. There are 16 residues in the CDR3. The CDR3, as DNA: TGTGCCAGCAGTGCCGACTGGGCGGCCGGCAGGGGTGAGCAGTTCTTC. This sequence encodes CASSADWAAGRGEQFF.